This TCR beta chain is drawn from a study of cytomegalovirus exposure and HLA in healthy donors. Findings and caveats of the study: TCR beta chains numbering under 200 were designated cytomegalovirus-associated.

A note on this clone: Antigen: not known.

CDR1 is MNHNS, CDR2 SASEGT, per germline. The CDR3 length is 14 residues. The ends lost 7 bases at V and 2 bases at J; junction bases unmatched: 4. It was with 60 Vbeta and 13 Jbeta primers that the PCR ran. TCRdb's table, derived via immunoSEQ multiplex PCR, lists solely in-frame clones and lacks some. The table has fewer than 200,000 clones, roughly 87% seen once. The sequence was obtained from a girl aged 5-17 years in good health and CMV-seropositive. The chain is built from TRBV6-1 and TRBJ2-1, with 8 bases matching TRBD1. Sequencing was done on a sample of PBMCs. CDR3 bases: TGTGCCAGCACGGGGACAGGTGCCTACAATGAGCAGTTCTTC. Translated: CASTGTGAYNEQFF.